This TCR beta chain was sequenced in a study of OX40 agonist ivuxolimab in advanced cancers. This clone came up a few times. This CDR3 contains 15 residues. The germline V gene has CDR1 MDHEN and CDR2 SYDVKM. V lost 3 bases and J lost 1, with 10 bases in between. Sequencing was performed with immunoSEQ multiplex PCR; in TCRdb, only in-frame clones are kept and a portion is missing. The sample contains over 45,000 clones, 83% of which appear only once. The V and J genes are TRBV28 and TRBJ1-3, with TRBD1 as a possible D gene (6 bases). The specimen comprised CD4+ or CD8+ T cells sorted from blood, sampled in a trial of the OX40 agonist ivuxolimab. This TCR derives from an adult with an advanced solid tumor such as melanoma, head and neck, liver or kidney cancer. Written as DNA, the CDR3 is TGTGCCAGCAGTTTTGGGGGGCTTTCTGGAAACACCATATATTTT. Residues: CASSFGGLSGNTIYF.